This passage covers 10 T cell receptor beta chains from one sample sequenced in a study of shared clonotypes between healthy human individuals. Data came from immunoSEQ multiplex PCR; TCRdb stores just in-frame clones and leaves some out. The repertoire holds a few million clones, with approximately 93% as singletons. Sequencing was carried out using naive CD4+ T cells from PBMCs. Subset reported: CD45RA+ positively selected. The receptors come from a man aged 18 to 29 in good health. Some clones in this sample may be carry-over from other donors' samples.

The CDR3 protein is CASSQGPSGRGDTGELFF. The CDR3 bases are TGTGCCAGCAGCCAAGGACCTAGCGGGAGGGGGGACACCGGGGAGCTGTTTTTT. The V and J genes are TRBV4-2 and TRBJ2-2; 12 bases match TRBD2. V lost 1 base and J lost 3; bases outside the gene matches: 6. CDR3 length equals 18 residues. Germline CDR1 reads LGHNA; CDR2 reads YNFKEQ.

The V and J genes are TRBV7-8 and TRBJ2-5; 7 nucleotides align to TRBD1. V was clipped by 3 bases and J by 5 bases; unmatched bases: 12. Germline CDR1 is SGHVS and CDR2 is FQNEAQ. The length of the CDR3 is 16 residues. The CDR3 DNA reads TGTGCCAGCAGCTTGATGACAGGGTTGGTCAAGGAGACCCAGTACTTC. Its protein is CASSLMTGLVKETQYF.

Notes on this clone: The same CDR3 also results from other DNA sequences found in this sample. This sequence joins TRBV7-2 and TRBJ2-5, with TRBD2 matching over 16 bases. Germline CDR1 SGHTA, CDR2 FQGNSA. The CDR3 runs 17 residues. Trimming removed 5 bases from V and 5 bases from J; junction bases left unmatched: 8. The CDR3 region is CASSIGTSGRAGETQYF. CDR3 sequence (DNA): TGTGCCAGCAGCATAGGGACTAGCGGGAGGGCGGGGGAGACCCAGTACTTC.

The chain is built from TRBV5-1 and TRBJ2-7; perhaps TRBD2 as D (6 bases). The CDR3 has 14 amino acids. The V gene lost 4 bases and the J gene lost 1 base, with 12 bases spanning the gap. Germline values: CDR1 SGHRS, CDR2 YFSETQ. Here the CDR3 reads CASSATAGSYEQYF. The CDR3 nucleotides are TGCGCCAGCAGCGCAACGGCGGGGTCCTACGAGCAGTACTTC. Together with reference TRBV5-1 and TRBJ2-7, the CDR3 gives the full variable domain: KAGVTQTPRYLIKTRGQQVTLSCSPISGHRSVSWYQQTPGQGLQFLFEYFSETQRNKGNFPGRFSGRQFSNSRSEMNVSTLELGDSALYLCASSATAGSYEQYFGPGTRLTVT.

This clone came up once. J is TRBJ2-7 and V is TRBV7-2, with TRBD2 matching 12 bases. Per germline, CDR1 SGHTA and CDR2 FQGNSA. The CDR3 consists of 15 residues. Trimming cost V 5 bases and J 3 bases; bases outside gene matches: 5. The CDR3 nucleotides read TGTGCCAGCAGCACAGGACTAGCGGGAAACTACGAGCAGTACTTC. Its protein product is CASSTGLAGNYEQYF.

The chain couples TRBV15 to TRBJ2-1; TRBD1 or TRBD2 may be the D gene (5 bases each). The V and J ends lost 0 bases and 12 bases respectively, with 15 bases between them. This CDR3 has 14 residues. Germline V gene lookup returns CDR1 LNHNV and CDR2 YYDKDF (reference sequence). This chain's CDR3 is CATSRDRGPLGQFF. The CDR3 region has the DNA TGTGCCACCAGCAGAGATAGGGGACCACTGGGGCAGTTCTTC.

The genes are TRBV5-1 and TRBJ2-1; 7 bases map to TRBD2. This CDR3 has 17 residues. Germline V gene sequence: CDR1 SGHRS, CDR2 YFSETQ. The V and J ends lost 5 bases and 0 bases, in that order; junction bases with no gene match: 11. The CDR3 reads CASRTSGEGSSYNEQFF. CDR3 bases: TGCGCCAGCAGGACATCCGGGGAGGGGAGCTCCTACAATGAGCAGTTCTTC.

Points on this clone: The same CDR3 arises from other DNA sequences in this sample as well. The V call is TRBV11-2, the J call TRBJ2-5; possible D gene TRBD2, 6 bases. The germline V and J ends were trimmed by 3 bases and 2 bases, with 10 bases remaining between them. The CDR3 spans 14 residues. Germline V gene sequence: CDR1 SGHAT, CDR2 FQNNGV. The CDR3 loop reads CASSLGLGQETQYF. In nucleotides, the CDR3 is TGTGCCAGCAGCTTGGGACTTGGGCAAGAGACCCAGTACTTC. The entire variable domain, with the rest obtained from reference TRBV11-2 and TRBJ2-5, is as follows: EAGVAQSPRYKIIEKRQSVAFWCNPISGHATLYWYQQILGQGPKLLIQFQNNGVVDDSQLPKDRFSAERLKGVDSTLKIQPAKLEDSAVYLCASSLGLGQETQYFGPGTRLLVL.

The chain recombines TRBV9 with TRBJ2-3, with D unresolved. Germline values: CDR1 SGDLS, CDR2 YYNGEE. V gave up 2 bases and J gave up 2 bases, with 12 bases separating them. There are 15 residues in the CDR3. DNA of the CDR3: TGTGCCAGCAGCGTGGCCCCCCGGCCCACAGATACGCAGTATTTT. Its translation: CASSVAPRPTDTQYF.

The rearrangement joins TRBV4-3 to TRBJ2-3, with D possibly TRBD2 on 6 matching bases. The CDR3 runs 15 residues. Deletions cut 0 bases from V and 10 bases from J, with 17 bases between. Germline lookup yields CDR1 LGHNA and CDR2 YSLEER. CDR3 residues: CASSQDLGGKHAQYF. CDR3 DNA: TGCGCCAGCAGCCAAGATCTAGGAGGGAAGCATGCGCAGTATTTT.